A single T cell receptor beta chain is shown here with its context. What it recognizes is unknown. Measured with immunoSEQ multiplex PCR; TCRdb has only the in-frame clones, and not every one. Of about 580,000 clones listed, 95% to 98% are singletons. Germline V lookup: CDR1 LNHNV, CDR2 YYDKDF (reference sequence). The length of the CDR3 is 18 residues. With 1 base clipped from V and 7 bases from J, the junction kept 16 bases outside the gene matches. Naive CD8 populations comprised CD45RO-negative cells positively selected for CCR7, excluding terminally differentiated effector memory CD45RA+ cells. Adult Caucasians living in Nashville, Tennessee made up all of the donors. This sample is part of a study of shared clonotypes between healthy human individuals. Study findings and constraints: Clonotype sharing across a few donors was observed for 4% to 5.5% of naive CD4 clonotypes.

The TCR comes from a man aged 30-40 years in good health. The sequenced material came from naive CD8+ T cells sorted from blood. V and J are TRBV15 and TRBJ2-1; TRBD2 matches 7 bases. The CDR3 sequence: CATSRVGLPSGAFNEQFF. The CDR3 DNA sequence: TGTGCCACCAGCAGAGTTGGCCTCCCTAGCGGAGCCTTTAATGAGCAGTTCTTC.